Presented here are 10 T cell receptor beta chains from one specimen sequenced in a study of technical replicates of blood from a few donors. Produced via immunoSEQ multiplex PCR; TCRdb's table is partial and in-frame only. The data hold more than 80,000 clones, with more than 90% observed a single time. Sequenced input: T cells isolated from PBMCs. The receptors here all came from a human donor in good health.

The chain is built from TRBV5-6 and TRBJ2-1; 7 nucleotides align to TRBD1. The CDR3 totals 18 residues. V shed 4 bases, J shed 0 bases, and the junction held 13 bases outside the gene matches. Germline assignment: CDR1 SGHDT and CDR2 YYEEEE. In nucleotides, the CDR3 is TGTGCCAGCAGCAGACCGGGACAGAGTATTAGCTCCTACAATGAGCAGTTCTTC. Amino acids: CASSRPGQSISSYNEQFF.

Regarding this clone: The same CDR3 can be traced to other DNA sequences in this sample. The CDR3, as DNA: TGTGCCAGCAGTTATCGGAGTAGCTACGAGCAGTACTTC. Amino acids: CASSYRSSYEQYF. V and J are TRBV6-5 and TRBJ2-7, with D unresolved. Trimming cost V 3 bases and J 3 bases, with 9 bases left between them. Germline CDR1 and CDR2: MNHEY and SVGAGI. The CDR3 loop spans 13 amino acids.

This clone has just one count. The chain is built from TRBV7-9 and TRBJ2-7; 7 bases match TRBD2. This CDR3 spans 17 amino acids. J was trimmed by 1 base and V by 2 bases; bases with no gene match: 11. CDR1 is SEHNR and CDR2 is FQNEAQ in the germline V gene (reference sequence). The CDR3 reads CASSLWGEGKESYEQYF. The DNA for the CDR3 is TGTGCCAGCAGCTTATGGGGGGAGGGGAAGGAGTCCTACGAGCAGTACTTC. The full variable domain, in which reference TRBV7-9 and TRBJ2-7 provide the parts outside the CDR3, is DTGVSQNPRHKITKRGQNVTFRCDPISEHNRLYWYRQTLGQGPEFLTYFQNEAQLEKSRLLSDRFSAERPKGSFSTLEIQRTEQGDSAMYLCASSLWGEGKESYEQYFGPGTRLTVT.

The rearrangement links TRBV14 to TRBJ1-1; 10 positions match TRBD1. Germline V lookup: CDR1 SGHDN, CDR2 FVKESK. V dropped 2 bases and J dropped 5; count of bases not matched to a gene: 2. CDR3 length: 14 amino acids. CDR3 protein: CASSQWTGGTEAFF. Here the CDR3 DNA reads TGTGCCAGCAGCCAATGGACAGGGGGTACTGAAGCTTTCTTT.

The chain joins TRBV29-1 to TRBJ2-7; 7 nucleotides line up with TRBD1. The ends lost 7 bases at V and 3 bases at J; junction bases unmatched: 9. The germline CDR1 and CDR2 sequences are SQVTM and ANQGSEA. This CDR3 has 13 amino acids. The CDR3 DNA sequence: TGCAGCGCTACCCGGGACAGCTTCTACGAGCAGTACTTC. This sequence encodes CSATRDSFYEQYF.

CDR3 in amino acids: CASSLTRTDSYNEQFF. The CDR3 DNA reads as TGTGCCAGCAGTTTAACCCGGACAGATTCCTACAATGAGCAGTTCTTC. J is TRBJ2-1 and V is TRBV27, with D possibly being TRBD1 (6 bases). The V gene lost 2 bases and the J gene lost 1 base, with 12 bases spanning the gap. There are 16 residues in the CDR3. Germline V gene data show CDR1 as MNHEY and CDR2 as SMNVEV (reference sequence).

The J gene is TRBJ2-3, the V gene TRBV25-1; D may be TRBD2 (5 bases). The CDR3 spans 15 residues. Per germline, CDR1 MGHDK and CDR2 SYGVNS. V lost 4 bases and J lost 7, with 18 bases in between. CDR3 residues: CASSVASGVVYTQYF. The CDR3 DNA reads as TGTGCCAGCAGTGTCGCCAGCGGTGTAGTCTATACGCAGTATTTT.

The chain combines TRBV27 with TRBJ2-7; 7 positions match TRBD2. The junction had 12 bases not matched to a gene; V was cut back by 3 bases and J by 7 bases. The CDR3 contains 15 residues. The germline gives CDR1 MNHEY, CDR2 SMNVEV (reference sequence). CDR3 in DNA: TGTGCCAGCAGTTTTGATTTGGCGGGAGTGGGTGAGCAGTACTTC. Translated, it gives CASSFDLAGVGEQYF.

The V and J genes are TRBV20-1 and TRBJ2-1; 8 bases fit TRBD2. Germline V lookup: CDR1 DFQATT, CDR2 SNEGSKA (reference sequence). The J segment lost 6 bases and the V segment lost 5 bases, leaving 0 bases of the junction unmatched. The CDR3 runs 11 residues. The CDR3 DNA follows: TGCAGTGCTGGACTAGCCAATGAGCAGTTCTTC. Translating gives CSAGLANEQFF.

V and J are TRBV7-6 and TRBJ1-1, with D tentatively TRBD1 (5 bases). Trimming pared 1 base from V and 2 bases from J, leaving 11 bases between. CDR1 is SGHVS, CDR2 FNYEAQ, per germline. The CDR3 consists of 15 residues. This chain's CDR3 is CASSLGRVPNTEAFF. The DNA of the CDR3 is TGTGCCAGCAGCTTAGGCAGGGTGCCCAACACTGAAGCTTTCTTT.